This T cell receptor (beta chain) was recorded in a study of shared clonotypes between healthy human individuals. Across the whole study: A donor's plate count was three for CD4 naive and three for CD4 memory; CD8 naive had two and CD8 memory one.

This CDR3 spans 16 amino acids. The V gene's germline CDR1 is SGHVS and CDR2 FQNEAQ. V was pared by 5 bases and J by 6 bases, with 20 bases between. Points on this clone: Its matching antigen is unknown.

Original analysis: Junction-only immunoSEQ sequences carried no quality scores, so filtering differed. Sequencing was performed with immunoSEQ multiplex PCR; in TCRdb, only in-frame clones are kept and a portion is missing. V and J calls and clone size are given by that table; D and trimming were obtained from the DNA. The data show about 990,000 clones, approximately 80% seen once. Regarding the study as a whole: Inspection by rarefaction showed sorted-subset sequencing to be incomplete despite large depth.

This TCR was recovered from a man younger than 35 in good health. Some clones in this sample may be carry-over from other donors' samples. The sequenced material came from memory CD4+ T cells from PBMCs. The subset was: CD45RA-negative fraction. This sequence joins TRBV7-8 and TRBJ2-1, with unresolved D. CDR3 DNA: TGTGCCAGCAGCCCTATCGCGCAGATCGTTGGCAATGAGCAGTTCTTC. Translating gives CASSPIAQIVGNEQFF.